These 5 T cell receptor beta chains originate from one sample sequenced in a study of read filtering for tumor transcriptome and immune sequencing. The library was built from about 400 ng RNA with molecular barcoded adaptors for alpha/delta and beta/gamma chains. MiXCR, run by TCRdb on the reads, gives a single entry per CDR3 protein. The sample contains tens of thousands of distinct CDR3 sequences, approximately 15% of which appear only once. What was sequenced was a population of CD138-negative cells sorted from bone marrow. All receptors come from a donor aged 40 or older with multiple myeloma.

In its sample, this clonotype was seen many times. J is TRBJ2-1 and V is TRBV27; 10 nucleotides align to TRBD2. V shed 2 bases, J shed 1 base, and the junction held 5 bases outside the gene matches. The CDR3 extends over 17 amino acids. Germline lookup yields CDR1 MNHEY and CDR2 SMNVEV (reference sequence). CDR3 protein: CASSLRTSGASYNEQFF. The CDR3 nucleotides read TGTGCCAGCAGTTTAAGGACTAGCGGAGCGTCCTACAATGAGCAGTTCTTC.

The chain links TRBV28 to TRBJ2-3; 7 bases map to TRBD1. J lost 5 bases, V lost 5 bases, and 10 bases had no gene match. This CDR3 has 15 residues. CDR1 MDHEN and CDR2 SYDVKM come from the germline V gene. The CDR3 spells CASSLPGTDLDTQYF. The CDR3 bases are TGTGCCAGCAGTCTCCCCGGGACAGACCTAGATACGCAGTATTTT.

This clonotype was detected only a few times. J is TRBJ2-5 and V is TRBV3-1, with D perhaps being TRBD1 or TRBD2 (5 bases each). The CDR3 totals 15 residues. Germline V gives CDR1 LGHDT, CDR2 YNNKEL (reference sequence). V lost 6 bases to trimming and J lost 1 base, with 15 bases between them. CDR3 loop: CASSQPGRVQETQYF. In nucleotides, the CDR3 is TGTGCCAGCAGTCAGCCGGGACGCGTCCAAGAGACCCAGTACTTC.

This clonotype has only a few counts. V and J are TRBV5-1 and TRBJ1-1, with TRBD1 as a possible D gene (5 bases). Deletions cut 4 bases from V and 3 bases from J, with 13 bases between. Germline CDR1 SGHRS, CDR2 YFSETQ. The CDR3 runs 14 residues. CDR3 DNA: TGCGCCAGCAGCGCGGCCGCGGGGGACACTGAAGCTTTCTTT. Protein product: CASSAAAGDTEAFF.

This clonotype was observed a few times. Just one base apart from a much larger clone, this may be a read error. The CDR3 sequence: CASSEDRENTQYF. CDR3 bases: TGTGCCAGCTCCGAGGACAGGGAGAACACTCAGTACTTC. The chain has TRBV28 and TRBJ2-4; 8 bases fit TRBD1. The CDR3 has 13 residues. CDR1 MDHEN and CDR2 SYDVKM come from the germline V gene.